The 17 T cell receptor beta chains listed next were all sequenced from one sample in a study of regulatory T cells in long-lasting Graves disease. Building the TCR beta libraries relied on iRepertoire HTBI primers, and CDR3 regions underwent Arm-PCR. TCRdb itself ran the multiplex PCR reads through MiXCR, one entry per CDR3 protein. The sample comprises nearly 350,000 distinct CDR3 sequences, around 20% of which are singletons, and 29% rests with the top ten. Stated time point: persistent/refractory GD, antithyroid drugs over 5 years with positive TRAb. The TCR library was prepared using RNA isolated from PBMCs. The sequences come from peripheral blood mononuclear cells (PBMCs), collected when the disease was refractory, from a patient treated with antithyroid drugs. The receptors originated from a female donor with Graves disease.

This clonotype has a handful of counts. The rearrangement links TRBV28 to TRBJ1-5; perhaps TRBD1 as D (5 bases). The CDR3 has 14 amino acids. Germline CDR1 and CDR2: MDHEN and SYDVKM. V lost 3 bases, J lost 2 bases, and 8 bases lay in between. CDR3 nucleotides: TGTGCCAGCAGTTTTGACAGTGGCAATCAGCCCCAGCATTTT. Translated: CASSFDSGNQPQHF. The full variable domain, in which reference TRBV28 and TRBJ1-5 provide the parts outside the CDR3, is DVKVTQSSRYLVKRTGEKVFLECVQDMDHENMFWYRQDPGLGLRLIYFSYDVKMKEKGDIPEGYSVSREKKERFSLILESASTNQTSMYLCASSFDSGNQPQHFGDGTRLSIL.

This clonotype was observed at least ten times. This chain connects TRBV7-2 to TRBJ2-5; 9 bases fit TRBD1. Trimming at V came to 5 bases and at J to 2 bases, leaving 3 bases not matched to a gene. The germline V gene encodes CDR1 SGHTA and CDR2 FQGNSA. The CDR3 loop spans 14 amino acids. CDR3 coding DNA: TGTGCCAGCAGCCGGGACAGGGCTCAAGAGACCCAGTACTTC. This translates into CASSRDRAQETQYF. The full variable domain, its missing parts supplied by reference TRBV7-2 and TRBJ2-5, is GAGVSQSPSNKVTEKGKDVELRCDPISGHTALYWYRQSLGQGLEFLIYFQGNSAPDKSGLPSDRFSAERTGGSVSTLTIQRTQQEDSAVYLCASSRDRAQETQYFGPGTRLLVL.

This clonotype has ten or more counts. The rearrangement links TRBV11-2 to TRBJ2-5; 10 positions match TRBD2. Germline V gives CDR1 SGHAT, CDR2 FQNNGV. Trimming cost V 5 bases and J 3 bases; bases outside gene matches: 6. This CDR3 has 15 amino acids. The CDR3 spells CASSEALAGEETQYF. DNA of the CDR3: TGTGCCAGCAGCGAGGCTCTAGCGGGAGAAGAGACCCAGTACTTC.

This clonotype occurred many times. V and J are TRBV11-2 and TRBJ1-2; D is uncertain. This CDR3 has 16 amino acids. Trimming left V 2 bases short and J 1 base short, with 14 bases between. Germline assignment: CDR1 SGHAT and CDR2 FQNNGV. The chain's CDR3 is CASSLSRAIINYGYTF. The DNA of the CDR3 is TGTGCCAGCAGCTTATCCCGGGCCATTATTAACTATGGCTACACCTTC. Looking up the rest from reference TRBV11-2 and TRBJ1-2 gives the full variable domain: EAGVAQSPRYKIIEKRQSVAFWCNPISGHATLYWYQQILGQGPKLLIQFQNNGVVDDSQLPKDRFSAERLKGVDSTLKIQPAKLEDSAVYLCASSLSRAIINYGYTFGSGTRLTVV.

This clonotype was seen more than once but under ten times. The chain combines TRBV18 with TRBJ1-5, with D maybe TRBD1 (6 bases). Trimming pared 3 bases from V and 7 bases from J, leaving 13 bases between. The CDR3 contains 14 residues. CDR1 is KGHSH, CDR2 LQKENI, per germline. CDR3 DNA sequence: TGTGCCAGCTCACCCGGGACACTTATACAGCCCCAGCATTTT. Translating it yields CASSPGTLIQPQHF.

This chain uses TRBV6-2 or TRBV6-3 with TRBJ2-7; D uncertain. The V end was cut by 3 bases, the J end by 4 bases, with 19 bases between. Germline CDR1 reads MNHEY; CDR2 reads SVGEGT. The CDR3 contains 16 residues. The CDR3 sequence: CASSYAPGPSVYEQYF. The CDR3 coding sequence is TGTGCCAGCAGTTATGCCCCGGGTCCTTCGGTATACGAGCAGTACTTC.

This clonotype was detected a few times. The germline gene is not matched at one end of the junction; a read error may be the cause. V gene TRBV2 combines with J gene TRBJ1-1; D is ambiguous. The V gene's germline CDR1 is SNHLY and CDR2 FYNNEI. This CDR3 spans 12 amino acids. The CDR3 here is CATESMNTGAFF. The DNA for the CDR3 is TGTGCCACCGAATCCATGAACACTGGAGCTTTCTTT.

The chain uses TRBV10-3 and TRBJ2-7; 11 positions match TRBD2. The CDR3 loop spans 15 amino acids. J gave up 6 bases and V 2 bases, and 6 bases lay outside the gene matches. Germline CDR1 ENHRY, CDR2 SYGVKD. The CDR3 loop is CAISEPLAGGAEQYF. DNA of the CDR3: TGTGCCATCAGTGAGCCCCTAGCGGGAGGCGCCGAGCAGTACTTC.

The chain recombines TRBV4-1 with TRBJ2-7, with 9 positions matching TRBD1. V gave up 4 bases and J gave up 5 bases; unmatched junction bases: 3. The CDR3 runs to 13 residues. CDR1 and CDR2 (germline): MGHRA, YSYEKL. The CDR3 region has the DNA TGCGCCAGCAGCCTGGACAGGGGCCACGAGCAGTACTTC. As protein: CASSLDRGHEQYF.

This clonotype was detected ten times or more. The rearrangement links TRBV2 to TRBJ1-2; TRBD1 matches 8 bases. Losses at the gene ends were 3 bases for V and 1 base for J; bases not matched to a gene: 4. Germline CDR1 SNHLY, CDR2 FYNNEI. This CDR3 region has 15 residues. For the CDR3, the DNA is TGTGCCAGCAGTGACCAGGGGGCGCTTAACTATGGCTACACCTTC. It translates to CASSDQGALNYGYTF.

This clonotype was seen repeatedly, ten times or more. This sequence joins TRBV15 and TRBJ1-5; no firm D call. The CDR3 is 12 residues long. Germline V gene sequence: CDR1 LNHNV, CDR2 YYDKDF (reference sequence). V lost 3 bases, J lost 6 bases, and 6 bases lay in between. The CDR3 nucleotides read TGTGCCACCAGCAGGGATTCTCAGCCCCAGCATTTT. Protein sequence: CATSRDSQPQHF.

This clonotype came up a few times. The chain recombines TRBV4-1 with TRBJ2-7; D is unresolved. Germline CDR1 and CDR2: MGHRA and YSYEKL. This CDR3 spans 13 amino acids. Trimming removed 4 bases at V and 5 bases at J, with 12 bases between. CDR3 bases: TGCGCCAGCAGCCCCCCCCGGGCGCACGAGCAGTACTTC. Residues: CASSPPRAHEQYF.

This clonotype was counted at least ten times. V usage is TRBV29-1 and J usage is TRBJ1-2, with D possibly being TRBD1 (5 bases). Germline CDR1 is SQVTM and CDR2 is ANQGSEA. The CDR3 runs 14 residues. Between the trimmed V and J ends, which lost 1 base and 0 bases, there was a span of 9 bases. CDR3 amino acids: CSVEATDANYGYTF. CDR3 DNA: TGCAGCGTTGAAGCGACAGACGCTAACTATGGCTACACCTTC. Full variable domain (outside the CDR3, taken from reference TRBV29-1 and TRBJ1-2): SAVISQKPSRDICQRGTSLTIQCQVDSQVTMMFWYRQQPGQSLTLIATANQGSEATYESGFVIDKFPISRPNLTFSTLTVSNMSPEDSSIYLCSVEATDANYGYTFGSGTRLTVV.

A few counts support this clonotype. This chain links TRBV3-1 with TRBJ2-7; 11 bases are shared with TRBD2. J lost 6 bases, V lost 4 bases, and 8 bases had no gene match. The CDR3 sequence is 15 residues long. Germline lookup yields CDR1 LGHDT and CDR2 YNNKEL (reference sequence). CDR3 residues: CASSPTSGSRGEQYF. For the CDR3, the DNA is TGTGCCAGCAGCCCTACTAGCGGGAGTAGGGGCGAGCAGTACTTC.

This clonotype was found once. The chain carries TRBV20-1 and TRBJ2-7; D gene ambiguous. This CDR3 contains 14 residues. Germline CDR1 is DFQATT and CDR2 is SNEGSKA (reference sequence). V dropped 4 bases and J dropped 6 bases, with 19 bases sitting between them. CDR3 amino acids: CSAIILLTGGEQYF. The CDR3 nucleotides are TGCAGTGCTATTATTCTTCTGACCGGCGGCGAGCAGTACTTC.

This clonotype was observed at least ten times. The gene calls are TRBV12-3 or TRBV12-4 and TRBJ1-5; D perhaps matches TRBD1 (6 bases). The CDR3 has 15 amino acids. V gave up 8 bases and J gave up 4 bases, with 18 bases separating them. CDR3 in amino acids: CASSIRGQVNQPQHF. The CDR3 DNA is TGTGCCAGCTCTATTAGGGGACAAGTAAATCAGCCCCAGCATTTT.

The CDR3 region has the DNA TGTGCCAGCAGCTTAGAGGTCCCGGCGGATCACTATGGCTACACCTTC. It is translated as CASSLEVPADHYGYTF. The chain uses TRBV7-2 and TRBJ1-2; D is unclear. This CDR3 contains 16 residues. Germline CDR1 reads SGHTA; CDR2 reads FQGNSA. Trimming cost V 1 base and J 3 bases, with 15 bases left between them.